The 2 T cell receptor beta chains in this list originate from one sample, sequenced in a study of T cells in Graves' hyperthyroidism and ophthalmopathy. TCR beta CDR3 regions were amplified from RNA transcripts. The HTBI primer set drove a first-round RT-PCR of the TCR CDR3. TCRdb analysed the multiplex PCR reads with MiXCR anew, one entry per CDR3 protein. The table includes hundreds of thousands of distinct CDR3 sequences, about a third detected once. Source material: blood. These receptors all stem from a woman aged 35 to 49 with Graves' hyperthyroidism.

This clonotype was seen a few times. CDR3: CASSTTSGELFF. The DNA of the CDR3 is TGTGCCAGCAGTACGACATCCGGGGAGCTGTTTTTT. This rearrangement joins TRBV6-1 to TRBJ2-2; D gene unclear. This CDR3 has 12 residues. The ends were cut back, 5 bases at V and 6 bases at J, with 7 bases in the middle. The germline V gene encodes CDR1 MNHNS and CDR2 SASEGT.

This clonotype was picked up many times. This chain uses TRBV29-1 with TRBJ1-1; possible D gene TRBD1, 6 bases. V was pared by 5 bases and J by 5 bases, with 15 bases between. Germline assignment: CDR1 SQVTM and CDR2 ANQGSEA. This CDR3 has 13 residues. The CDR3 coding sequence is TGCAGCGTTTGGGGGAGGGGGACGACTGAAGCTTTCTTT. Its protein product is CSVWGRGTTEAFF.